A single sample is the source of the 31 T cell receptor beta chains below, sequenced in a study of identical twins. Each CDR3 protein gets one entry after TCRdb re-called the 5' RACE reads with MiXCR. The sample yields over 500,000 distinct CDR3 sequences, around 20% seen once. The same specimen was also included in a second study, on T cells expressing NK-cell markers.

Sequencing was carried out using CD4+ T cells sorted from blood. The receptor source for this set is a young woman in good health.

This chain joins TRBV20-1 and TRBJ2-1; 7 bases align to TRBD2. Looked up from germline, CDR1 is DFQATT and CDR2 is SNEGSKA (reference sequence). After removal of 1 base from V and 14 bases from J, the junction contained 11 bases not matched to a gene. The CDR3 is 13 amino acids. The CDR3 is CSARGGVAGGEFF. As DNA, the CDR3 is TGCAGTGCTAGAGGGGGGGTAGCGGGTGGGGAGTTCTTC.

This clonotype came up a few times. This rearrangement joins TRBV12-3 or TRBV12-4 to TRBJ1-4; weak D call: TRBD1 (5 bases). Between the trimmed V and J ends, which lost 2 bases and 3 bases, there was a span of 7 bases. This CDR3 has 14 amino acids. The CDR3 coding sequence is TGTGCCAGCAGTTTATGGGGGGCTAATGAAAAACTGTTTTTT. Protein sequence: CASSLWGANEKLFF.

This clonotype has a handful of counts. The V and J genes are TRBV12-3 or TRBV12-4 and TRBJ1-1; 7 positions match TRBD1. The CDR3 is 14 residues long. The V and J ends lost 6 bases and 4 bases, in that order; junction bases with no gene match: 8. CDR3 sequence reads: CASRQGRGSTEAFF. CDR3 sequence (DNA): TGTGCCAGCAGACAGGGGCGGGGGTCCACTGAAGCTTTCTTT.

This clonotype was seen a handful of times. The chain links TRBV4-3 to TRBJ2-1; tentatively, D is TRBD2 (6 bases). The CDR3 has 15 residues. The V end lost 4 bases, the J end lost 2 bases, and 12 bases lay between the germline ends. Germline-derived CDR1 and CDR2 are LGHNA and YSLEER. The CDR3 spells CASSPRENTYNEQFF. In DNA form, the CDR3 reads TGCGCCAGCAGCCCACGGGAGAACACCTACAATGAGCAGTTCTTC.

The V gene is TRBV7-8, the J gene TRBJ1-3; D is ambiguous. The ends were cut back, 3 bases at V and 1 base at J, with 4 bases in the middle. Germline V gene lookup returns CDR1 SGHVS and CDR2 FQNEAQ. This CDR3 comprises 13 residues. CDR3 in amino acids: CASSFPSGNTIYF. Written as DNA, the CDR3 is TGTGCCAGCAGCTTTCCATCTGGAAACACCATATATTTT. The variable domain in full, with the rest retrieved from reference TRBV7-8 and TRBJ1-3, is GAGVSQSPRYKVAKRGQDVALRCDPISGHVSLFWYQQALGQGPEFLTYFQNEAQLDKSGLPSDRFFAERPEGSVSTLKIQRTQQEDSAVYLCASSFPSGNTIYFGEGSWLTVV.

This chain uses TRBV10-2 with TRBJ2-5; perhaps TRBD1 as D (5 bases). Trimming shortened V by 7 bases and J by 2 bases, and 14 bases separated the two germline ends. Looked up from germline, CDR1 is WSHSY and CDR2 is SAAADI. The length of the CDR3 is 14 residues. This CDR3 reads CASTRQSLQETQYF. The CDR3 nucleotides read TGCGCCAGCACGCGACAGTCCTTACAAGAGACCCAGTACTTC.

The V call is TRBV20-1, the J call TRBJ2-3; TRBD2 aligns across 9 bases. J was trimmed by 4 bases and V by 0 bases; bases with no gene match: 5. CDR3 length: 15 amino acids. CDR1 is DFQATT and CDR2 is SNEGSKA in the germline V gene (reference sequence). CDR3 amino acids: CSARDAGGRADTQYF. In DNA form, the CDR3 reads TGCAGTGCTAGAGATGCGGGAGGGCGTGCAGATACGCAGTATTTT.

This clonotype has just a few counts. V usage is TRBV25-1 and J usage is TRBJ2-3; 8 positions agree with TRBD2. Losses at the gene ends were 4 bases for V and 5 bases for J; bases not matched to a gene: 11. This CDR3 spans 16 amino acids. In germline, CDR1 is MGHDK, CDR2 SYGVNS. This chain's CDR3 is CASSGGISGGEDTQYF. In DNA form, the CDR3 reads TGTGCCAGCAGTGGAGGTATAAGCGGGGGTGAAGATACGCAGTATTTT.

The chain couples TRBV6-1 to TRBJ1-6, with 9 nucleotides matching TRBD1. Germline-derived CDR1 and CDR2 are MNHNS and SASEGT. With V trimmed by 7 bases and J by 4 bases, 2 bases remained unmatched. This CDR3 spans 14 amino acids. The CDR3 bases are TGTGCCAGCACGGGGACAGGGTATAATTCACCCCTCCACTTT. Residues: CASTGTGYNSPLHF.

The chain has TRBV29-1 and TRBJ2-3; D remains ambiguous. Germline V gene sequence: CDR1 SQVTM, CDR2 ANQGSEA. Trimming took 3 bases from V and 5 from J, leaving 9 bases between them. The CDR3 covers 12 residues. The CDR3 protein is CSVDSSQDTQYF. In DNA form, the CDR3 reads TGCAGCGTTGACAGTAGTCAAGATACGCAGTATTTT.

The chain has TRBV5-1 and TRBJ1-1; 10 bases are shared with TRBD1. V lost 4 bases to trimming and J lost 7 bases; unmatched junction nucleotides: 10. Germline assignment: CDR1 SGHRS and CDR2 YFSETQ. The CDR3 totals 15 residues. This chain's CDR3 is CASSPWDRGLVEAFF. Written as DNA, the CDR3 is TGCGCCAGCAGCCCGTGGGACAGGGGTTTGGTTGAAGCTTTCTTT. Full variable domain (missing parts from reference TRBV5-1 and TRBJ1-1): KAGVTQTPRYLIKTRGQQVTLSCSPISGHRSVSWYQQTPGQGLQFLFEYFSETQRNKGNFPGRFSGRQFSNSRSEMNVSTLELGDSALYLCASSPWDRGLVEAFFGQGTRLTVV.

The rearrangement uses TRBV7-2 and TRBJ2-3; 11 bases match TRBD2. CDR1 SGHTA and CDR2 FQGNSA come from the germline V gene. Trimming cost V 5 bases and J 2 bases; bases outside gene matches: 9. The CDR3 sequence is 17 residues long. The CDR3 region is CASSIISGGANTDTQYF. The DNA of the CDR3 is TGTGCCAGCAGCATTATTAGCGGGGGGGCCAACACAGATACGCAGTATTTT.

This clonotype turned up a few times. CDR3 nucleotides: TGCAGTGCTAGAGTGCAGGGTATGGGTGGGGGGCCCTTTGGCTACACCTTC. It translates to CSARVQGMGGGPFGYTF. The chain carries TRBV20-1 and TRBJ1-2; a weak D match, TRBD1 (6 bases). The CDR3 totals 17 residues. V lost 1 base, J lost 7 bases, and 25 bases lay in between. Germline V gene lookup returns CDR1 DFQATT and CDR2 SNEGSKA (reference sequence).

This rearrangement joins TRBV29-1 to TRBJ2-5; TRBD1 matches 8 bases. The CDR3 is 12 residues long. The germline CDR1 and CDR2 sequences are SQVTM and ANQGSEA. With 6 bases clipped from V and 3 bases from J, the junction kept 3 bases outside the gene matches. The DNA of the CDR3 is TGCAGCGTCCCGGACAGGGAAGAGACCCAGTACTTC. It is translated as CSVPDREETQYF.

This clonotype came up a few times. The genes are TRBV20-1 and TRBJ1-5; 8 bases match TRBD1. Per germline, CDR1 DFQATT and CDR2 SNEGSKA (reference sequence). CDR3 length: 15 residues. After removal of 6 bases from V and 5 bases from J, the junction contained 12 bases not matched to a gene. CDR3 DNA sequence: TGCAGTGCAAGACCGGGACAGGAGCCCGATCAGCCCCAGCATTTT. Translating gives CSARPGQEPDQPQHF.

This clonotype was seen a handful of times. The V call is TRBV6-2 or TRBV6-3, the J call TRBJ2-1; 15 positions agree with TRBD2. In germline, CDR1 is MNHEY, CDR2 SVGEGT. The junction had 10 bases not matched to a gene; V was cut back by 4 bases and J by 12 bases. The CDR3 spans 16 residues. CDR3: CASSSGLAGGLSGQFF. CDR3 nucleotides: TGTGCCAGCAGTTCGGGACTAGCGGGAGGTCTGAGCGGGCAGTTCTTC.

In this sample, this clonotype turned up a few times. This chain joins TRBV6-1 and TRBJ2-7, with 8 bases fitting TRBD1. Germline CDR1 reads MNHNS; CDR2 reads SASEGT. V trimming: 6 bases; J trimming: 4 bases; junction bases outside the gene matches: 8. There are 14 residues in the CDR3. The CDR3 nucleotides read TGTGCCAGCAGGCCCCCCGGACAGGGATACGAGCAGTACTTC. Translated: CASRPPGQGYEQYF.

This clonotype was observed a handful of times. The genes are TRBV6-5 and TRBJ2-3; 12 bases align to TRBD2. V was pared by 2 bases and J by 6 bases, with 9 bases of the junction left unmatched. The germline gives CDR1 MNHEY, CDR2 SVGAGI. The CDR3 has 17 residues. The CDR3 reads CASSYGSSGGATDTQYF. CDR3 sequence (DNA): TGTGCCAGCAGTTACGGTTCTAGCGGGGGGGCGACGGATACGCAGTATTTT.

This chain uses TRBV10-2 with TRBJ2-6, with D unresolved. From germline, CDR1 is WSHSY and CDR2 SAAADI. This CDR3 has 14 residues. Trimming pared 4 bases from V and 0 bases from J, leaving 4 bases between. The CDR3 DNA is TGCGCCAGCAGTGTCGTCTCTGGGGCCAACGTCCTGACTTTC. Amino acid sequence: CASSVVSGANVLTF.

This chain uses TRBV9 with TRBJ2-7, with unresolved D. The CDR3 runs 15 residues. With 0 bases removed from V and 0 bases from J, the gap between germline ends came to 10 bases. Germline assignment: CDR1 SGDLS and CDR2 YYNGEE. Here the CDR3 reads CASSVAAGVSYEQYF. The CDR3 DNA reads TGTGCCAGCAGCGTAGCGGCAGGCGTCTCCTACGAGCAGTACTTC.

Turning to this clonotype: One junction end does not reproduce the germline sequence, and a read error may be involved. V usage is TRBV24-1 and J usage is TRBJ2-1, with 13 bases identical to TRBD2. Germline CDR1 KGHDR, CDR2 SFDVKD. The CDR3 has 15 amino acids. CDR3 nucleotide sequence: TGTGCCACCAGTGGAGGACTAGCGGGAGTCGGGGAGCAGCTCTTC. It yields the protein CATSGGLAGVGEQLF.

The table lists this clonotype with a few counts. The V call is TRBV5-4, the J call TRBJ2-2; D is tentatively TRBD1 or TRBD2 (5 bases each). The ends were cut back, 4 bases at V and 6 bases at J, with 16 bases in the middle. In germline, CDR1 is SGHNT, CDR2 YYREEE (reference sequence). CDR3 size: 15 residues. DNA for the CDR3: TGTGCCAGCAGCCCCCCCCGGGGCGGACCCGGGGAGCTGTTTTTT. Amino acid sequence: CASSPPRGGPGELFF.

This clonotype was observed at least ten times. V is TRBV20-1 and J is TRBJ2-3, with 10 positions matching TRBD1. V lost 6 bases to trimming and J lost 1 base; unmatched junction nucleotides: 4. Looked up from germline, CDR1 is DFQATT and CDR2 is SNEGSKA (reference sequence). This CDR3 is 14 amino acids long. The CDR3 bases are TGCAGTGCGACGACAGGGGGCGGCACAGATACGCAGTATTTT. Protein sequence: CSATTGGGTDTQYF.

The V call is TRBV10-3, the J call TRBJ2-3; perhaps TRBD1 as D (6 bases). This CDR3 spans 12 amino acids. Germline CDR1 and CDR2: ENHRY and SYGVKD. Trimming stripped 3 bases from V and 5 bases from J, with 6 bases between. The CDR3 bases are TGTGCCATCAGTGAACAGGGAGATACGCAGTATTTT. The encoded protein is CAISEQGDTQYF.

The CDR3 reads CASSPTVTETYEQYF. In DNA form, the CDR3 reads TGTGCCAGCAGCCCGACAGTAACCGAGACCTACGAGCAGTACTTC. This rearrangement joins TRBV9 to TRBJ2-7; perhaps TRBD1 as D (5 bases). Germline V gives CDR1 SGDLS, CDR2 YYNGEE. The CDR3 is made up of 15 amino acids. V dropped 4 bases and J dropped 2 bases, with 16 bases sitting between them.

This clonotype was seen more than once but under ten times. The chain's CDR3 is CASSSGGPYYEQYF. CDR3 nucleotide sequence: TGTGCCAGCTCTAGCGGGGGACCCTACTACGAGCAGTACTTC. The chain combines TRBV6-5 with TRBJ2-7; the match to TRBD2 covers 10 bases. The V and J ends lost 8 bases and 3 bases, in that order; junction bases with no gene match: 7. The length of the CDR3 is 14 residues. Germline CDR1 is MNHEY and CDR2 is SVGAGI.

This chain connects TRBV12-3 or TRBV12-4 to TRBJ2-2; a weak D match, TRBD2 (6 bases). The CDR3 is 16 amino acids. V dropped 10 bases and J dropped 1 base, with 19 bases sitting between them. The CDR3: CATLGERVGNTGELFF. For the CDR3, the DNA is TGTGCCACCCTCGGGGAGCGGGTGGGGAACACCGGGGAGCTGTTTTTT.

In this sample, this clonotype turned up a few times. The chain uses TRBV20-1 and TRBJ2-2, with 8 bases that match TRBD1. The CDR3 has 14 amino acids. CDR1 is DFQATT and CDR2 is SNEGSKA in the germline V gene (reference sequence). The J segment lost 7 bases and the V segment lost 6 bases, leaving 10 bases of the junction unmatched. CDR3 sequence (DNA): TGCAGTGCAAAGCGACAGGGGTTGGACGGGGAGCTGTTTTTT. As protein: CSAKRQGLDGELFF.

The chain joins TRBV12-3 or TRBV12-4 to TRBJ1-1; weak D call: TRBD1 (5 bases). This CDR3 comprises 14 residues. V shed 0 bases and J shed 4 bases, with 9 bases lying between them. The CDR3 loop reads CASSLAGELTEAFF. CDR3 nucleotides: TGTGCCAGCAGTTTAGCAGGGGAACTCACTGAAGCTTTCTTT.

The chain uses TRBV5-1 and TRBJ1-1, with unresolved D. Germline CDR1 and CDR2: SGHRS and YFSETQ. The CDR3 consists of 10 residues. Trimming removed 6 bases from V and 10 bases from J, with 10 bases in between. CDR3 nucleotide sequence: TGCGCCAGCAACAGCCAACGAGCTTTCTTT. It codes for CASNSQRAFF. Complete variable domain (other parts from reference TRBV5-1 and TRBJ1-1): KAGVTQTPRYLIKTRGQQVTLSCSPISGHRSVSWYQQTPGQGLQFLFEYFSETQRNKGNFPGRFSGRQFSNSRSEMNVSTLELGDSALYLCASNSQRAFFGQGTRLTVV.

The table lists this clonotype with many counts. This rearrangement joins TRBV10-3 to TRBJ2-7; no reliable D call. Trimming took 6 bases from V and 3 from J, leaving 9 bases between them. This CDR3 comprises 12 residues. Germline values: CDR1 ENHRY, CDR2 SYGVKD. The CDR3 DNA reads as TGTGCCATCAGCGACGGTGACTACGAGCAGTACTTC. This translates into CAISDGDYEQYF.